These T cell receptor beta chains were read from a single sample in a study of blood T cell repertoires in COVID-19. Assay used: immunoSEQ multiplex PCR; TCRdb lists only in-frame clones, some missing. The sample has approximately 300,000 clones; approximately 90% are singletons. The sequencing sample was made of peripheral blood. The source of these receptors is a woman in her forties with acute or convalescent COVID-19. CDR3s include the opening cysteine and the closing phenylalanine or tryptophan. D genes are given only for firm matches. Only part of the rows carry a size: once, few, many, or a class if the clone is expanded.

>-|TRBJ1-4|TRBV7-2|-
CASSPLTEGNEKLFF
TGTGCCAGCAGCCCCCTCACAGAGGGTAATGAAAAACTGTTTTTT
>-|TRBJ2-5|TRBV6-6|-
CASSYSALETQYF
TGTGCCAGCAGTTACTCCGCACTAGAGACCCAGTACTTC
>-|TRBJ2-3|TRBV2|-
CASSEGGRASTDTQYF
TGTGCCAGCAGTGAGGGTGGGCGGGCTAGCACAGATACGCAGTATTTT
>-|TRBJ1-5|TRBV9|-
CASSVGQTNQPQHF
TGTGCCAGCAGCGTTGGACAGACCAATCAGCCCCAGCATTTT
>TRBD1|TRBJ1-2|TRBV29-1|-
CSVQDRAHGYTF
TGCAGCGTTCAGGACAGGGCGCATGGCTACACCTTC
>TRBD1|TRBJ1-6|TRBV10-3|-
CAIAGTGNSPLHF
TGTGCCATCGCTGGGACAGGGAATTCACCCCTCCACTTT
>-|TRBJ1-2|TRBV3-1/TRBV3-2|-
CASSQDQVRSQGGYTF
TGTGCCAGCAGCCAAGATCAAGTACGTTCGCAGGGCGGCTACACCTTC
>-|TRBJ1-2|TRBV2|-
CASSLHLGRDNYGYTF
TGTGCCAGCAGCCTACACTTGGGGCGGGATAACTATGGCTACACCTTC
>TRBD1|TRBJ1-5|TRBV30|-
CACGGQINQPQHF
TGTGCCTGTGGGGGACAGATCAATCAGCCCCAGCATTTT
>TRBD1|TRBJ1-6|TRBV4-1|-
CASRTPGTGRGNSPLHF
TGCGCCAGCAGGACCCCTGGGACAGGACGTGGTAATTCACCCCTCCACTTT
>-|TRBJ1-5|TRBV30|-
CAWSPGHSAAQHF
TGTGCCTGGAGTCCGGGACATTCGGCCGCCCAGCATTTT
>-|TRBJ1-1|TRBV3-1/TRBV3-2|-
CASSLQLNREGGSEAFF
TGTGCCAGCAGCCTTCAGCTGAACAGGGAGGGGGGCTCTGAAGCTTTCTTT
>-|TRBJ1-2|TRBV6-1|-
CASSEGQVYGYTF
TGTGCCAGCAGTGAAGGTCAGGTCTATGGCTACACCTTC
>TRBD1|TRBJ1-5|TRBV5-1|-
CASSAGTGDGQPQHF
TGCGCCAGCAGTGCCGGGACAGGGGATGGGCAGCCCCAGCATTTT
>-|TRBJ1-2|TRBV24-1|once
CATSDTRDYGYTF
TGTGCCACCAGTGATACCAGGGACTATGGCTACACCTTC
>-|TRBJ1-6|TRBV5-1|-
CASSLAGTINSPLHF
TGCGCCAGCAGCTTGGCCGGGACAATAAATTCACCCCTCCACTTT
>-|TRBJ2-3|TRBV5-1|-
CASSLAVQNLADTQYF
TGCGCCAGCAGCTTGGCCGTACAGAATCTCGCAGATACGCAGTATTTT
>-|TRBJ1-2|TRBV6-1|-
CASSEGGGYDYGYTF
TGTGCCAGCAGTGAAGGTGGGGGCTATGACTATGGCTACACCTTC
>TRBD1|TRBJ1-2|TRBV12-3/TRBV12-4|-
CASSPDRGYGYTF
TGTGCCAGCAGTCCGGACAGGGGGTACGGCTACACCTTC
>-|TRBJ1-1|TRBV6-5|-
CASSSRGMNTEAFF
TGTGCCAGCAGTTCCAGGGGCATGAACACTGAAGCTTTCTTT
>TRBD2|TRBJ2-1|TRBV19|-
CASRLAGGPSQFF
TGTGCCAGTAGATTAGCGGGGGGGCCTTCCCAGTTCTTC
>-|TRBJ1-2|TRBV3-1/TRBV3-2|-
CASSRHSGANYGYTF
TGTGCCAGCAGCCGGCACAGCGGAGCTAACTATGGCTACACCTTC